This T cell receptor beta chain was captured in a study of T cell responses to AZD1222 COVID-19 vaccine. The CDR3 is made up of 14 amino acids. The V end lost 8 bases, the J end lost 4 bases, and 15 bases lay between the germline ends. The germline V gene encodes CDR1 SGHTA and CDR2 FQGNSA. TCRdb's table, derived via immunoSEQ multiplex PCR, lists solely in-frame clones and lacks some. The sample carries roughly 150,000 clones, 85% to 95% recorded once. This chain connects TRBV7-2 to TRBJ2-4; possible D gene TRBD1, 6 bases. The material sequenced was peripheral blood, taken on day 0 of AZD1222 vaccination. The source of this sequence is an adult in good health. In DNA form, the CDR3 reads TGTGCCAGCTCTCACCCGCAGGGGAAAAACATTCAGTACTTC. Residues: CASSHPQGKNIQYF.